These 12 T cell receptor beta chains were all obtained from the same sample, sequenced in a study of OX40 agonist ivuxolimab in advanced cancers. The method was immunoSEQ multiplex PCR; TCRdb's version includes in-frame clones alone and lacks a portion of them. The sample comprises under 80,000 clones, roughly four fifths of which are singletons, and around 5% rests with the top ten. The sequences come from CD4+ or CD8+ T cells sorted from blood, collected in a trial of the OX40 agonist ivuxolimab. All receptors derive from an adult with an advanced solid tumor such as melanoma, head and neck, liver or kidney cancer.

This clone was counted only a few times. V and J are TRBV11-2 and TRBJ1-4, with 7 bases identical to TRBD1. The CDR3 is 16 amino acids. V lost 1 base, J lost 11 bases, and 13 bases stayed unmatched. The V gene's germline CDR1 is SGHAT and CDR2 FQNNGV. The CDR3 nucleotides read TGTGCCAGCAGCTTAGTAGGGGGCAGCCCCCGTGGGAAACTGTTTTTT. It yields the protein CASSLVGGSPRGKLFF.

The genes are TRBV4-2 and TRBJ2-5, with 9 bases lining up with TRBD1. The DNA end is more similar to TRBJ2-7, so the J call may be wrong. The CDR3 has 18 amino acids. Germline-derived CDR1 and CDR2 are LGHNA and YNFKEQ. DNA for the CDR3: TGTGCCAGCAGCCCTAGTCCCGGGACAGGGATTAGGGCCTACGAGCAGTACTTC. This gives the protein CASSPSPGTGIRAYEQYF.

The rearrangement uses TRBV6-6 and TRBJ2-5; 10 bases agree with TRBD1. CDR1 MNHNY and CDR2 SVGAGI come from the germline V gene (reference sequence). This CDR3 has 14 residues. J gave up 5 bases and V 6 bases, and 6 bases lay outside the gene matches. The chain's CDR3 is CASRPGTGAETQYF. The CDR3 DNA reads TGTGCCAGCAGACCTGGGACAGGGGCGGAGACCCAGTACTTC.

The sample holds one count of this clone. J is TRBJ2-1 and V is TRBV19; D possibly uses TRBD1 or TRBD2 (5 bases each). CDR3 size: 15 residues. V lost 6 bases to trimming and J lost 5 bases, with 17 bases between them. Looked up from germline, CDR1 is LNHDA and CDR2 is SQIVND (reference sequence). The CDR3 sequence is CASRGTNERNNEQFF. CDR3 coding DNA: TGTGCCAGTAGGGGGACCAACGAACGAAACAATGAGCAGTTCTTC. Drawing the rest from reference TRBV19 and TRBJ2-1, the complete variable domain is DGGITQSPKYLFRKEGQNVTLSCEQNLNHDAMYWYRQDPGQGLRLIYYSQIVNDFQKGDIAEGYSVSREKKESFPLTVTSAQKNPTAFYLCASRGTNERNNEQFFGPGTRLTVL.

The chain uses TRBV5-1 and TRBJ2-2; TRBD1 or TRBD2 may be the D gene (6 bases each). Trimming took off 2 bases at V and 3 bases at J, with 11 bases between the two ends. The CDR3 extends over 15 amino acids. Per the germline V gene, CDR1 is SGHRS and CDR2 is YFSETQ. CDR3 DNA sequence: TGCGCCAGCAGCTTTTGGGGGGCAGACACCGGGGAGCTGTTTTTT. Amino acid sequence: CASSFWGADTGELFF.

The gene calls are TRBV6-1 and TRBJ2-2; 7 positions match TRBD1. The length of the CDR3 is 15 residues. The germline V gene encodes CDR1 MNHNS and CDR2 SASEGT. J lost 4 bases, V lost 6 bases, and 8 bases had no gene match. The CDR3 nucleotides read TGTGCCAGCAGGGAACCAAGGACAGGCACCGGGGAGCTGTTTTTT. It codes for CASREPRTGTGELFF.

The gene calls are TRBV7-2 and TRBJ2-1; D perhaps matches TRBD1 (5 bases). Germline-derived CDR1 and CDR2 are SGHTA and FQGNSA. Trimming stripped 5 bases from V and 4 bases from J, with 9 bases between. This CDR3 has 13 residues. In nucleotides, the CDR3 is TGTGCCAGCAGCCGAGACAGTTACAATGAGCAGTTCTTC. It specifies CASSRDSYNEQFF.

This chain connects TRBV29-1 to TRBJ1-1; tentative D call: TRBD1 (6 bases). CDR1 and CDR2 (germline): SQVTM, ANQGSEA. V was shortened by 4 bases and J by 11 bases, with 23 bases between the two germline ends. This CDR3 has 14 amino acids. The CDR3 bases are TGCAGCGTTGTACAGGGATTCACCAGTAATGCGGCTTTCTTT. It translates to CSVVQGFTSNAAFF.

The chain is built from TRBV10-3 and TRBJ2-7; 11 bases line up with TRBD2. CDR1 is ENHRY, CDR2 SYGVKD, per germline. The CDR3 extends over 15 amino acids. Trimming cost V 4 bases and J 5 bases; bases outside gene matches: 7. DNA of the CDR3: TGTGCCATCAGTGCGACCGGGACTAGCGGCCACGAGCAGTACTTC. Translated: CAISATGTSGHEQYF.

This clone was seen a handful of times. The chain's CDR3 is CASSVYRNTEAFF. CDR3 coding DNA: TGTGCCAGCAGCGTATACCGGAACACTGAAGCTTTCTTT. The chain carries TRBV9 and TRBJ1-1; D not resolved. Germline V CDR1 and CDR2: SGDLS, YYNGEE. The V end was cut by 1 base, the J end by 1 base, with 5 bases between. The CDR3 has 13 residues. Using reference TRBV9 and TRBJ1-1 for the parts outside the CDR3, the full variable domain is DSGVTQTPKHLITATGQRVTLRCSPRSGDLSVYWYQQSLDQGLQFLIQYYNGEERAKGNILERFSAQQFPDLHSELNLSSLELGDSALYFCASSVYRNTEAFFGQGTRLTVV.

This clone was recorded a few times. J is TRBJ1-2 and V is TRBV18, with D unclear. Germline V gene data show CDR1 as KGHSH and CDR2 as LQKENI. Trimming removed 3 bases from V and 0 bases from J, with 8 bases in between. CDR3 length: 14 amino acids. The CDR3 region has the DNA TGTGCCAGCTCACCCACGATGGCTAACTATGGCTACACCTTC. It codes for CASSPTMANYGYTF. The full variable domain, in which reference TRBV18 and TRBJ1-2 provide the parts outside the CDR3, is NAGVMQNPRHLVRRRGQEARLRCSPMKGHSHVYWYRQLPEEGLKFMVYLQKENIIDESGMPKERFSAEFPKEGPSILRIQQVVRGDSAAYFCASSPTMANYGYTFGSGTRLTVV.

This clone was seen just once. This chain connects TRBV7-2 to TRBJ2-3, with D hard to call. This CDR3 comprises 14 residues. With 5 bases removed from V and 0 bases from J, the gap between germline ends came to 9 bases. Germline CDR1 SGHTA, CDR2 FQGNSA. The CDR3 DNA is TGTGCCAGCAGCATCGCGACCAGCACAGATACGCAGTATTTT. Protein: CASSIATSTDTQYF.